The 20 T cell receptor beta chains below all came from one sample that was sequenced in a study of human T cells and chemical hapten exposure. TCRdb used MiXCR to reprocess the RACE reads, holding one entry per CDR3 protein. The table records about 360,000 distinct CDR3 sequences, 5.5% to 8% of them present only once. Time point given: patch test 1, 2 weeks after DPC sensitization. Treatment noted: therapeutic diphenylcyclopropenone sensitization with weekly scalp DPC. This specimen consisted of whole blood, obtained in connection with sensitization to the hapten diphenylcyclopropenone (DPC). These receptors all come from a young woman with alopecia areata. Some clones in this sample may be carry-over from other donors' samples.

In its sample, this clonotype was seen many times. V is TRBV20-1 and J is TRBJ2-1; 7 nucleotides align to TRBD2. Unmatched junction bases numbered 8, after V lost 6 bases and J lost 9 bases. CDR3 size: 12 residues. Germline values: CDR1 DFQATT, CDR2 SNEGSKA (reference sequence). CDR3 region: CSAVGGVGEQFF. CDR3 sequence (DNA): TGCAGTGCCGTGGGAGGGGTCGGTGAGCAGTTCTTC.

Only a few counts were recorded for this clonotype. The chain couples TRBV10-3 to TRBJ1-4, with D unresolved. The CDR3 runs to 16 residues. Germline V CDR1 and CDR2: ENHRY, SYGVKD. V was shortened by 6 bases and J by 0 bases, with 14 bases between the two germline ends. In DNA form, the CDR3 reads TGTGCCATCAGCCGGAGTGAGGGCTCAACTAATGAAAAACTGTTTTTT. Its translation is CAISRSEGSTNEKLFF.

There are many counts of this clonotype. The chain combines TRBV10-3 with TRBJ2-4; TRBD1 or TRBD2 may be the D gene (5 bases each). Germline CDR1 and CDR2: ENHRY and SYGVKD. The CDR3 runs 13 residues. V gave up 4 bases and J gave up 5 bases, with 9 bases separating them. CDR3 in DNA: TGTGCCATCAGTGCGGGGCAGGAAAACATTCAGTACTTC. Its translation is CAISAGQENIQYF.

Only a few counts were recorded for this clonotype. The genes are TRBV4-3 and TRBJ1-1; 7 bases align to TRBD1. V trimming: 1 base; J trimming: 4 bases; junction bases outside the gene matches: 6. Germline CDR1 and CDR2: LGHNA and YSLEER. The CDR3 is made up of 15 amino acids. The CDR3: CASSQVWAGGTEAFF. As DNA, the CDR3 is TGCGCCAGCAGCCAAGTATGGGCAGGGGGCACTGAAGCTTTCTTT.

This clonotype has more than one count but fewer than ten. This sequence joins TRBV27 and TRBJ2-2; 8 positions match TRBD1. Per germline, CDR1 MNHEY and CDR2 SMNVEV (reference sequence). V lost 3 bases and J lost 0; bases outside the gene matches: 9. This CDR3 spans 18 amino acids. CDR3 sequence reads: CASSFRDRLFANTGELFF. The CDR3, as DNA: TGTGCCAGCAGTTTCCGGGACAGGCTCTTCGCGAACACCGGGGAGCTGTTTTTT.

The sample holds a few counts of this clonotype. This sequence joins TRBV20-1 and TRBJ1-2; the D gene is possibly TRBD1 (5 bases). Trimming left V 5 bases short and J 6 bases short, with 10 bases between. CDR3 size: 11 residues. Per germline, CDR1 DFQATT and CDR2 SNEGSKA (reference sequence). CDR3 sequence reads: CSAPQGNGYTF. The CDR3 bases are TGCAGTGCTCCCCAGGGAAATGGCTACACCTTC.

This sequence joins TRBV6-2 or TRBV6-3 and TRBJ2-7; D is uncertain. This CDR3 is built from 12 residues. Deletions cut 8 bases from V and 0 bases from J, with 8 bases between. The germline CDR1 and CDR2 sequences are MNHEY and SVGEGT. CDR3 amino acids: CASRTVSYEQYF. The CDR3 coding sequence is TGTGCCAGCCGGACGGTCTCCTACGAGCAGTACTTC.

This clonotype was counted only a few times. This rearrangement joins TRBV12-3 or TRBV12-4 to TRBJ1-1; D remains ambiguous. CDR3 length equals 13 residues. V lost 2 bases and J 3 bases, leaving 7 bases between the germline ends. CDR3 sequence (DNA): TGTGCCAGCAGTTTAAGGAGTGACACTGAAGCTTTCTTT. Protein sequence: CASSLRSDTEAFF.

There are many counts of this clonotype. The junction and the germline gene differ at one end; a read error may be behind it. The J gene is TRBJ2-2, the V gene TRBV7-7; maybe TRBD1 (6 bases). Germline loops: CDR1 SSHAT, CDR2 FNYEAQ (reference sequence). There are 15 residues in the CDR3. CDR3: CASSLGTTNTGELFF. The CDR3 DNA sequence: TGTGCTAGCAGCTTGGGGACAACGAACACCGGGGAGCTGTTTTTT.

The V and J genes are TRBV12-3 or TRBV12-4 and TRBJ1-2, with 9 bases fitting TRBD1. This CDR3 has 13 amino acids. Unmatched junction bases numbered 4, after V lost 5 bases and J lost 6 bases. Here the CDR3 DNA reads TGTGCCAGCAGTCCAACAGGGGGCCATGGCTACACCTTC. Its protein is CASSPTGGHGYTF.

A few counts support this clonotype. The rearrangement uses TRBV7-6 and TRBJ2-1; D unresolved. CDR3 size: 12 residues. Per germline, CDR1 SGHVS and CDR2 FNYEAQ. The germline V and J ends were trimmed by 4 bases and 4 bases, with 5 bases remaining between them. The CDR3 DNA reads as TGTGCCAGCAGCTCCCAGTACAATGAGCAGTTCTTC. Its translation: CASSSQYNEQFF.

The genes are TRBV7-2 and TRBJ1-2; 9 nucleotides agree with TRBD1. The length of the CDR3 is 15 residues. Germline assignment: CDR1 SGHTA and CDR2 FQGNSA. Trimming took 1 base from V and 4 from J; bases not matched to a gene: 4. Here the CDR3 reads CASSLDRGPIYGYTF. As DNA, the CDR3 is TGTGCCAGCAGCTTAGACAGGGGGCCGATCTATGGCTACACCTTC.

This clonotype was counted only a few times. The chain combines TRBV12-3 or TRBV12-4 with TRBJ1-1; D may be TRBD1 (6 bases). V was shortened by 9 bases and J by 0 bases, with 17 bases between the two germline ends. This CDR3 region has 15 residues. The CDR3 DNA sequence: TGTGCCAGTAGGGCGCAGGGGTCCGTGAACACTGAAGCTTTCTTT. This translates into CASRAQGSVNTEAFF.

The J gene is TRBJ2-7, the V gene TRBV25-1; D ambiguous. This CDR3 comprises 15 residues. V lost 3 bases and J 2 bases, leaving 14 bases between the germline ends. The V gene's germline CDR1 is MGHDK and CDR2 SYGVNS. As DNA, the CDR3 is TGTGCCAGCAGTGATTTAGGGTCCCCAACCTACGAGCAGTACTTC. Translating it yields CASSDLGSPTYEQYF.

In this sample, this clonotype turned up a few times. This rearrangement joins TRBV29-1 to TRBJ1-1; the match to TRBD1 covers 9 bases. V lost 6 bases, J lost 3 bases, and 5 bases stayed unmatched. The germline gives CDR1 SQVTM, CDR2 ANQGSEA. This CDR3 region has 13 residues. CDR3 bases: TGCAGCGTGGACAGGGGCTCTGACACTGAAGCTTTCTTT. Its translation: CSVDRGSDTEAFF.

The V call is TRBV25-1, the J call TRBJ2-1; tentative D call: TRBD1 (6 bases). The CDR3 runs 14 residues. Trimming took 7 bases from V and 0 from J, leaving 10 bases between them. Germline-derived CDR1 and CDR2 are MGHDK and SYGVNS. The CDR3 DNA is TGTGCCAGCACCGGGACATTCTCCTACAATGAGCAGTTCTTC. This gives the protein CASTGTFSYNEQFF.

This clonotype has just a few counts. The genes are TRBV5-5 and TRBJ1-1; 9 bases fit TRBD1. This CDR3 is built from 15 residues. J was trimmed by 3 bases and V by 4 bases; bases with no gene match: 7. The V gene's germline CDR1 is SGHKS and CDR2 YYEKEE (reference sequence). This chain's CDR3 is CASSKAGQGHTEAFF. DNA of the CDR3: TGTGCCAGCAGCAAAGCTGGACAGGGGCACACTGAAGCTTTCTTT. The variable domain in full, completed from reference TRBV5-5 and TRBJ1-1, reads DAGVTQSPTHLIKTRGQQVTLRCSPISGHKSVSWYQQVLGQGPQFIFQYYEKEERGRGNFPDRFSARQFPNYSSELNVNALLLGDSALYLCASSKAGQGHTEAFFGQGTRLTVV.

Only a few counts were recorded for this clonotype. V is TRBV7-6 and J is TRBJ2-3; D gene uncertain. V lost 0 bases, J lost 2 bases, and 9 bases lay in between. Germline loops: CDR1 SGHVS, CDR2 FNYEAQ. The length of the CDR3 is 15 residues. CDR3 nucleotide sequence: TGTGCCAGCAGCTTAGCGAAGAAAGTCACAGATACGCAGTATTTT. This sequence encodes CASSLAKKVTDTQYF.

This clonotype was seen more than once but under ten times. This chain connects TRBV4-3 to TRBJ2-1; D is possibly TRBD2 (6 bases). Germline V CDR1 and CDR2: LGHNA, YSLEER. The CDR3 has 16 amino acids. Trimming took off 3 bases at V and 1 base at J, with 13 bases between the two ends. The chain's CDR3 is CASSQSGTDSYNEQFF. The CDR3 nucleotides are TGCGCCAGCAGCCAGTCCGGGACTGATTCCTACAATGAGCAGTTCTTC.

This clonotype has at least ten counts. The chain links TRBV6-2 or TRBV6-3 to TRBJ2-3, with 7 bases aligning to TRBD1. The CDR3 loop spans 14 amino acids. The germline V gene encodes CDR1 MNHEY and CDR2 SVGEGT. After removal of 5 bases from V and 2 bases from J, the junction contained 4 bases not matched to a gene. CDR3 loop: CASSPGTDTDTQYF. The CDR3 coding sequence is TGTGCCAGCAGTCCTGGGACAGACACAGATACGCAGTATTTT.